What follows are 28 T cell receptor beta chains derived from one specimen sequenced in a study of T cell changes during pregnancy in multiple sclerosis. Profiling relied on immunoSEQ multiplex PCR, and the TCRdb table lists in-frame clones only, not all of them. The table includes 50,000 to 65,000 clones, 93% detected once. The sample here was CD8+ T cells from peripheral blood mononuclear cells, taken in the second trimester of pregnancy. Source of these receptors: a female donor with multiple sclerosis, enrolled in a pregnancy study.

There are a few counts of this clone. The chain employs TRBV7-9 and TRBJ1-1, with D possibly being TRBD1 (5 bases). Deletions cut 1 base from V and 0 bases from J, with 9 bases between. CDR1 and CDR2 from the germline V gene are SEHNR and FQNEAQ (reference sequence). The CDR3 is made up of 15 amino acids. The CDR3 here is CASSLVRGMNTEAFF. The CDR3 nucleotides read TGTGCCAGCAGCTTAGTGCGGGGGATGAACACTGAAGCTTTCTTT.

This chain links TRBV5-1 with TRBJ2-7, with D possibly TRBD2 on 5 matching bases. CDR3 length: 14 residues. Germline values: CDR1 SGHRS, CDR2 YFSETQ. Trimming pared 4 bases from V and 0 bases from J, leaving 11 bases between. The CDR3 is CASSPDLTSYEQYF. Here the CDR3 DNA reads TGCGCCAGCAGCCCGGACTTGACCTCCTACGAGCAGTACTTC.

In this sample, this clone turned up once. The chain uses TRBV5-6 and TRBJ2-2; 7 positions agree with TRBD1. CDR3 length: 14 amino acids. The junction had 3 bases not matched to a gene; V was cut back by 0 bases and J by 7 bases. Germline V gives CDR1 SGHDT, CDR2 YYEEEE. The CDR3 is CASSLGQGDGELFF. In DNA, the CDR3 is TGTGCCAGCAGCTTGGGTCAGGGGGACGGGGAGCTGTTTTTT.

This clone was found once. V gene TRBV9 combines with J gene TRBJ2-5, with D maybe TRBD1 (6 bases). The CDR3 runs 16 residues. V lost 3 bases and J 1 base, leaving 16 bases between the germline ends. Germline V gene lookup returns CDR1 SGDLS and CDR2 YYNGEE. CDR3: CASSALPGQVQETQYF. The CDR3 coding sequence is TGTGCCAGCAGCGCTCTCCCGGGACAAGTCCAAGAGACCCAGTACTTC.

About this clone itself: Germline and junction disagree at one end, which may indicate a read error. CDR3 in amino acids: CVSSDVQSYEQYF. CDR3 DNA: TGTGTCAGCAGTGATGTACAATCCTACGAGCAGTACTTC. The chain combines TRBV2 with TRBJ2-7; D unclear. The germline gives CDR1 SNHLY, CDR2 FYNNEI. This CDR3 spans 13 amino acids.

The genes are TRBV5-3 and TRBJ1-5, with D perhaps TRBD1 (5 bases). TRBV5-3 is marked as an open reading frame, function uncertain. The V gene lost 10 bases and the J gene lost 0 bases, with 17 bases spanning the gap. The CDR3 length is 15 residues. The CDR3 sequence: CARTPQGNSNQPQHF. CDR3 nucleotide sequence: TGTGCCCGAACCCCTCAGGGAAATAGCAATCAGCCCCAGCATTTT.

The chain is built from TRBV28 and TRBJ2-7; D uncertain. The CDR3 spans 11 residues. Germline assignment: CDR1 MDHEN and CDR2 SYDVKM. The V end was cut by 4 bases, the J end by 5 bases, with 6 bases between. CDR3 protein: CASSYIHEQYF. The CDR3 nucleotides read TGTGCCAGCAGTTACATACACGAGCAGTACTTC.

V gene TRBV4-3 combines with J gene TRBJ2-2, with TRBD2 as a possible D gene (6 bases). The V end lost 6 bases, the J end lost 4 bases, and 12 bases lay between the germline ends. Germline V gives CDR1 LGHNA, CDR2 YSLEER. This CDR3 contains 14 residues. The CDR3: CASRPGVTTGELFF. The CDR3 DNA reads as TGCGCCAGCAGGCCGGGGGTTACCACCGGGGAGCTGTTTTTT.

V and J are TRBV6-4 and TRBJ2-1, with 12 bases lining up with TRBD2. Germline loops: CDR1 MRHNA, CDR2 SNTAGT. There are 16 residues in the CDR3. V was clipped by 6 bases and J by 4 bases; unmatched bases: 7. CDR3 DNA: TGTGCCAGCAGCGAGACTAGCGGGAGTGGATACAATGAGCAGTTCTTC. Protein sequence: CASSETSGSGYNEQFF.

The chain has TRBV7-9 and TRBJ2-3; 8 bases are shared with TRBD1. The CDR3 runs to 15 residues. V was pared by 5 bases and J by 7 bases, with 11 bases of the junction left unmatched. From germline, CDR1 is SEHNR and CDR2 FQNEAQ (reference sequence). CDR3 sequence: CASSDPDRERNTQYF. The CDR3 region has the DNA TGTGCCAGCAGCGACCCGGACAGGGAACGGAATACGCAGTATTTT.

The chain is built from TRBV10-1 and TRBJ2-1; 10 nucleotides match TRBD1. This CDR3 has 15 residues. The germline V gene has CDR1 WNHNN and CDR2 SYGVQD (reference sequence). V gave up 8 bases and J gave up 3 bases; unmatched junction bases: 7. In DNA, the CDR3 is TGCGCCAGCGGCCGGGACAGGGGCTACTACAATGAGCAGTTCTTC. Translating it yields CASGRDRGYYNEQFF.

This clone was observed once. The V call is TRBV4-1, the J call TRBJ2-7; TRBD2 aligns across 9 bases. V was pared by 6 bases and J by 7 bases, with 13 bases of the junction left unmatched. Germline V gene lookup returns CDR1 MGHRA and CDR2 YSYEKL. The CDR3 loop spans 15 amino acids. In DNA, the CDR3 is TGCGCCAGCAGAGAATCGGCGGGAGGGCCGGGGGAGCAGTACTTC. Amino acids: CASRESAGGPGEQYF.

This clone was detected a few times. The V gene is TRBV4-2, the J gene TRBJ2-6; possible D gene TRBD2, 5 bases. This CDR3 contains 16 residues. Per germline, CDR1 LGHNA and CDR2 YNFKEQ. Trimming stripped 0 bases from V and 0 bases from J, with 6 bases between. The CDR3 DNA follows: TGTGCCAGCAGCCAAGATCGGGACTCTGGGGCCAACGTCCTGACTTTC. This codes for CASSQDRDSGANVLTF.

The chain employs TRBV9 and TRBJ2-7; 13 nucleotides match TRBD2. The CDR3 extends over 15 amino acids. With 3 bases clipped from V and 3 bases from J, the junction kept 3 bases outside the gene matches. Germline-derived CDR1 and CDR2 are SGDLS and YYNGEE. The CDR3 sequence is CASSGGTSGNYEQYF. As DNA, the CDR3 is TGTGCCAGCAGCGGTGGGACTAGCGGGAACTACGAGCAGTACTTC.

The V and J genes are TRBV4-1 and TRBJ2-1; 11 bases match TRBD1. The CDR3 runs 17 residues. Trimming cost V 0 bases and J 10 bases; bases outside gene matches: 11. Germline assignment: CDR1 MGHRA and CDR2 YSYEKL. The CDR3 protein is CASSQEGGTGGYREQFF. In DNA, the CDR3 is TGCGCCAGCAGCCAAGAGGGAGGGACAGGGGGTTACAGAGAGCAGTTCTTC.

The genes are TRBV29-1 and TRBJ1-3, with 8 bases matching TRBD1. Per the germline V gene, CDR1 is SQVTM and CDR2 is ANQGSEA. Losses at the gene ends were 7 bases for V and 8 bases for J; bases not matched to a gene: 4. This CDR3 has 11 amino acids. This CDR3 reads CSADRADTIYF. The CDR3 DNA reads as TGCAGCGCGGACAGGGCAGACACCATATATTTT.

This chain links TRBV27 with TRBJ1-1; maybe TRBD1 (6 bases). The V end was cut by 9 bases, the J end by 0 bases, with 8 bases between. CDR1 MNHEY and CDR2 SMNVEV come from the germline V gene (reference sequence). The CDR3 extends over 12 amino acids. Here the CDR3 reads CASRTVNTEAFF. For the CDR3, the DNA is TGTGCCAGTAGGACAGTGAACACTGAAGCTTTCTTT.

The chain couples TRBV13 to TRBJ2-3; TRBD2 agrees at 7 bases. V trimming: 4 bases; J trimming: 2 bases; junction bases outside the gene matches: 9. This CDR3 contains 16 residues. Per germline, CDR1 PRHDT and CDR2 FYEKMQ (reference sequence). CDR3 in amino acids: CASSSAYSGVTDTQYF. The CDR3 DNA follows: TGTGCCAGCAGCTCCGCCTACAGCGGGGTCACAGATACGCAGTATTTT.

This clone was seen just once. The genes are TRBV4-1 and TRBJ2-1; 13 nucleotides match TRBD2. Looked up from germline, CDR1 is MGHRA and CDR2 is YSYEKL. This CDR3 spans 16 amino acids. V lost 0 bases, J lost 7 bases, and 3 bases stayed unmatched. CDR3 DNA: TGCGCCAGCAGCCAAGATGGGACTAGCGGGAATAATGAGCAGTTCTTC. Translated, it gives CASSQDGTSGNNEQFF.

CDR3 residues: CASSATSSGQWEQFF. CDR3 DNA sequence: TGTGCCAGCAGCGCCACCTCCTCAGGCCAGTGGGAGCAGTTCTTC. The chain recombines TRBV9 with TRBJ2-1, with D unresolved. The CDR3 has 15 amino acids. V lost 3 bases to trimming and J lost 10 bases, with 20 bases between them. CDR1 SGDLS and CDR2 YYNGEE come from the germline V gene.

V gene TRBV7-9 combines with J gene TRBJ1-2; tentatively, D is TRBD1 (5 bases). V was trimmed by 3 bases and J by 3 bases, leaving 14 bases between them. This CDR3 has 15 amino acids. The germline gives CDR1 SEHNR, CDR2 FQNEAQ (reference sequence). The CDR3 here is CASSFGTLADYGYTF. The DNA for the CDR3 is TGTGCCAGCAGCTTTGGGACCCTAGCGGACTATGGCTACACCTTC.

The rearrangement links TRBV28 to TRBJ2-7; D remains unclear. Germline assignment: CDR1 MDHEN and CDR2 SYDVKM. The V gene lost 7 bases and the J gene lost 0 bases, with 10 bases spanning the gap. The CDR3 has 13 amino acids. The CDR3 here is CASTSGLSYEQYF. The CDR3 DNA sequence: TGTGCCAGCACATCGGGTCTCTCCTACGAGCAGTACTTC.

This chain's CDR3 is CASSVLAGLKPGPHYNEQFF. Written as DNA, the CDR3 is TGTGCCAGCAGCGTACTAGCGGGCCTTAAGCCCGGACCTCACTACAATGAGCAGTTCTTC. This chain joins TRBV9 and TRBJ2-1, with 8 bases matching TRBD2. Germline CDR1 SGDLS, CDR2 YYNGEE. The CDR3 runs to 20 residues. J gave up 3 bases and V 1 base, and 18 bases lay outside the gene matches.

Concerning this clone: Other DNA sequences in this specimen translate into the identical CDR3. The chain has TRBV28 and TRBJ2-3; the match to TRBD2 covers 9 bases. The CDR3 contains 14 residues. V gave up 3 bases and J gave up 3 bases; unmatched junction bases: 1. Germline V gene data show CDR1 as MDHEN and CDR2 as SYDVKM. The CDR3 region has the DNA TGTGCCAGCAGTTTCCTAGCGGGGACAGATACGCAGTATTTT. It translates to CASSFLAGTDTQYF.

The chain couples TRBV19 to TRBJ1-1; D gene uncertain. In germline, CDR1 is LNHDA, CDR2 SQIVND (reference sequence). The V end lost 2 bases, the J end lost 7 bases, and 5 bases lay between the germline ends. This CDR3 has 11 residues. DNA for the CDR3: TGTGCCAGTAGTATATCCATTGAAGCTTTCTTT. This encodes CASSISIEAFF.

The CDR3 loop is CAISEGTVIGQPQHF. CDR3 in DNA: TGTGCCATCAGTGAGGGGACAGTAATCGGTCAGCCCCAGCATTTT. V is TRBV10-3 and J is TRBJ1-5; TRBD1 aligns across 7 bases. J gave up 6 bases and V 2 bases, and 7 bases lay outside the gene matches. Germline V gene data show CDR1 as ENHRY and CDR2 as SYGVKD. This CDR3 spans 15 amino acids.

The chain couples TRBV6-1 to TRBJ1-1; D remains ambiguous. CDR1 is MNHNS and CDR2 is SASEGT in the germline V gene. Trimming pared 6 bases from V and 4 bases from J, leaving 6 bases between. The CDR3 contains 11 residues. The CDR3 loop reads CASRGGTEAFF. CDR3 in DNA: TGTGCCAGCAGAGGAGGCACTGAAGCTTTCTTT.

The chain recombines TRBV27 with TRBJ1-2; TRBD1 might be the D (5 bases). Trimming stripped 2 bases from V and 4 bases from J, with 14 bases between. Germline CDR1 MNHEY, CDR2 SMNVEV (reference sequence). This CDR3 is built from 15 residues. CDR3 sequence: CASSLRGGGIYGYTF. As DNA, the CDR3 is TGTGCCAGCAGTTTAAGGGGCGGAGGGATCTATGGCTACACCTTC.